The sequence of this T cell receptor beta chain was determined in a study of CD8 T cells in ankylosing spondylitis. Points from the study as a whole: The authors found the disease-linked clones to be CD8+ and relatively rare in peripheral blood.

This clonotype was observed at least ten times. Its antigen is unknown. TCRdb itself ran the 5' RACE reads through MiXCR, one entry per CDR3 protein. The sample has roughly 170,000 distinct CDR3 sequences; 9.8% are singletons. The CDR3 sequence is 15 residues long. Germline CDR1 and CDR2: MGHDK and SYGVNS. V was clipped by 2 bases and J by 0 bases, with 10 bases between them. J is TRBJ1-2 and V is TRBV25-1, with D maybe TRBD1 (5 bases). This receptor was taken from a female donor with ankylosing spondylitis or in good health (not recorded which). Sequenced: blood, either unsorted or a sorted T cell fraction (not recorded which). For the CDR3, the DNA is TGTGCCAGCAGTGAAGGAACAGGTCCTAACTATGGCTACACCTTC. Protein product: CASSEGTGPNYGYTF.